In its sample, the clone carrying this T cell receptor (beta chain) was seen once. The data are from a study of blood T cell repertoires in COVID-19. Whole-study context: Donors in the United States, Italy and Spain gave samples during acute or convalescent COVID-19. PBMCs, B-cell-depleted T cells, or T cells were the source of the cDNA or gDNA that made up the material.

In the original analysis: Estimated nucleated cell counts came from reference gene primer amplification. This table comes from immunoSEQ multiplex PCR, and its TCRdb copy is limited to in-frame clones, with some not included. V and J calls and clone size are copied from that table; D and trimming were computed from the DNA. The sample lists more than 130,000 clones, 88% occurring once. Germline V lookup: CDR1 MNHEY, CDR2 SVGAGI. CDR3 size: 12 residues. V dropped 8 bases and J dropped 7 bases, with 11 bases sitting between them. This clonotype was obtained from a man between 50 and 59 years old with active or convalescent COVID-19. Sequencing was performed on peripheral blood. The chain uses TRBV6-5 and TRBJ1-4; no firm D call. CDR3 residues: CASDGSAEKLFF. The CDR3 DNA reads TGTGCCAGCGACGGGTCGGCTGAAAAACTGTTTTTT.